This T cell receptor beta chain was sequenced during a study of T cell responses to AZD1222 COVID-19 vaccine. Study results and limitations: Spike-specific TCR breadth and depth grew following two AZD1222 doses. Researchers report vaccine-associated CD4 TCRs spanning spike, with dominance at 160-218 and 743-854. Only after the peak T cell response were repertoires sampled. The study identified only five to seven AZD1222 recipients as seropositive at baseline.

Details on this clone: What it recognizes is unknown.

V lost 1 base to trimming and J lost 7 bases, with 8 bases between them. Germline CDR1 reads SGHTA; CDR2 reads FQGNSA. The CDR3 extends over 13 amino acids. The method was immunoSEQ multiplex PCR; TCRdb's version includes in-frame clones alone and lacks a portion of them. The table lists 200,000 or so clones, about 89% of them singletons, with about 3% in the top ten. The source was peripheral blood, collected on day 0 of MenACWY control vaccination. The rearrangement links TRBV7-2 to TRBJ1-5; D is unclear. The sequence was collected from an adult in good health. DNA for the CDR3: TGTGCCAGCAGCTTAGGGATGGGGCAGCCCCAGCATTTT. Protein product: CASSLGMGQPQHF.